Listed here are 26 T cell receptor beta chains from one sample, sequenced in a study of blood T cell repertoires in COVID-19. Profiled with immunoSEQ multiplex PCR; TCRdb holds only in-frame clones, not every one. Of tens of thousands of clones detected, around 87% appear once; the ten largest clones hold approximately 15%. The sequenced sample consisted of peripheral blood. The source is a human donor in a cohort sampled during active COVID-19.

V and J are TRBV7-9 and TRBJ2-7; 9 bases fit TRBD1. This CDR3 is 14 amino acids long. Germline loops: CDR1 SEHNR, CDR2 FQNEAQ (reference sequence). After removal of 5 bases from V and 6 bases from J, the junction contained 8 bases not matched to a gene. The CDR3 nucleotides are TGTGCCAGCAGCCACCGGGACAGGGCCCTCGAGCAGTACTTC. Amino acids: CASSHRDRALEQYF.

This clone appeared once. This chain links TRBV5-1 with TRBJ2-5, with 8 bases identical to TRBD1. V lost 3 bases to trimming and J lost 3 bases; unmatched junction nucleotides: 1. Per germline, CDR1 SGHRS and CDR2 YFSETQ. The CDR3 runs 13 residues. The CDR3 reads CASSSTGEETQYF. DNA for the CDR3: TGCGCCAGCAGCTCGACAGGGGAAGAGACCCAGTACTTC.

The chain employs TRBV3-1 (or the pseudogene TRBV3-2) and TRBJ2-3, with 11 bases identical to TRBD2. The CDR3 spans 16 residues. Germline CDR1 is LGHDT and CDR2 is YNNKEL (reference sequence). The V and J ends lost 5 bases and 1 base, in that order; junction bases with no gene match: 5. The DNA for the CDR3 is TGTGCCAGCAGCACCCTAGCGGGGGGAGGCACAGATACGCAGTATTTT. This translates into CASSTLAGGGTDTQYF.

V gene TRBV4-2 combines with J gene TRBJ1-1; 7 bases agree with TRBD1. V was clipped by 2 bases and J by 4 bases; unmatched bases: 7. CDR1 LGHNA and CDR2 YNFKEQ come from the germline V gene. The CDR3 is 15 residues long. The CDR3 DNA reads TGTGCCAGCAGCCAATTCGAGGGGGCCAGCACTGAAGCTTTCTTT. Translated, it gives CASSQFEGASTEAFF.

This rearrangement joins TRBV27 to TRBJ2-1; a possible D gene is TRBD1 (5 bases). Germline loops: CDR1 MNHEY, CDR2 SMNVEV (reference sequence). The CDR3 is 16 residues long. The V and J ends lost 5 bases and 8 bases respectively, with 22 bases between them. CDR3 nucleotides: TGTGCCAGCAGTCAATTTGGGCAGGGCGCGGCCGATGAGCAGTTCTTC. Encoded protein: CASSQFGQGAADEQFF.

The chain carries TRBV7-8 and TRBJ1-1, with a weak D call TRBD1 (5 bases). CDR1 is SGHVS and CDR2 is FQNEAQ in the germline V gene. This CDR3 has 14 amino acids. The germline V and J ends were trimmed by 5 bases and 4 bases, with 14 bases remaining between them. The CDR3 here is CASSRGGWFTEAFF. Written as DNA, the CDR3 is TGTGCCAGCAGCCGCGGGGGATGGTTCACTGAAGCTTTCTTT. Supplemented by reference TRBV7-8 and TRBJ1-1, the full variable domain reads GAGVSQSPRYKVAKRGQDVALRCDPISGHVSLFWYQQALGQGPEFLTYFQNEAQLDKSGLPSDRFFAERPEGSVSTLKIQRTQQEDSAVYLCASSRGGWFTEAFFGQGTRLTVV.

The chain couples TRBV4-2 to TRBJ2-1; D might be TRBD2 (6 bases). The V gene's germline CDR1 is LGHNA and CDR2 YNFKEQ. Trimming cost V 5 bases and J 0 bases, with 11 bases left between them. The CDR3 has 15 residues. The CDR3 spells CASSTGLYSYNEQFF. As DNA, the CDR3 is TGTGCCAGCAGCACCGGACTATACTCCTACAATGAGCAGTTCTTC.

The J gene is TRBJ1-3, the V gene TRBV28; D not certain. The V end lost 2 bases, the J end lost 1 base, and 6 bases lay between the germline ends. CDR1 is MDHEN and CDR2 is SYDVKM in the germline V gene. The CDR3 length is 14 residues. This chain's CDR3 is CASSLLDSGNTIYF. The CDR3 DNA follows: TGTGCCAGCAGTTTACTAGATTCTGGAAACACCATATATTTT.

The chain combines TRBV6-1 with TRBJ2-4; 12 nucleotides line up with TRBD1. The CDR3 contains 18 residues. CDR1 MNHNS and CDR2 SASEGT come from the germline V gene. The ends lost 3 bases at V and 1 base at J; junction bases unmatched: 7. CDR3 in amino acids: CASSEGTGGSSAKNIQYF. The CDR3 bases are TGTGCCAGCAGTGAGGGGACAGGGGGCTCGTCTGCCAAAAACATTCAGTACTTC.

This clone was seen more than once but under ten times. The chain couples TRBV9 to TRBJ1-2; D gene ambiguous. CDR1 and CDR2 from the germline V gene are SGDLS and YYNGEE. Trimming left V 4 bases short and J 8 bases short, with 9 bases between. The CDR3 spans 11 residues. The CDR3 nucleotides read TGTGCCAGCAGCTACAGCGGGGGCTACACCTTC. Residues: CASSYSGGYTF.

Here the CDR3 reads CASSSREELFF. CDR3 coding DNA: TGCGCCAGCAGCTCACGGGAGGAGCTGTTTTTT. This chain links TRBV5-1 with TRBJ2-2; maybe TRBD2 (5 bases). The CDR3 runs to 11 residues. V was pared by 3 bases and J by 10 bases, with 7 bases between. Germline-derived CDR1 and CDR2 are SGHRS and YFSETQ.

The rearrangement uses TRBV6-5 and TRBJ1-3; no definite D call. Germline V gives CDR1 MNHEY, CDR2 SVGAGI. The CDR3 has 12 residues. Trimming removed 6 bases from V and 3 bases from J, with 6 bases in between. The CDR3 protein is CASSRSGNTIYF. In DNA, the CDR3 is TGTGCCAGCAGCCGGAGTGGAAACACCATATATTTT.

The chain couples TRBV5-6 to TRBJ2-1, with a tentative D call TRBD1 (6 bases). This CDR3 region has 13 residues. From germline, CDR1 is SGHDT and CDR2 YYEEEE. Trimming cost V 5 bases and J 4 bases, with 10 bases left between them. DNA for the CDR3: TGTGCCAGCAGGAAGACAGGATACAATGAGCAGTTCTTC. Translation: CASRKTGYNEQFF.

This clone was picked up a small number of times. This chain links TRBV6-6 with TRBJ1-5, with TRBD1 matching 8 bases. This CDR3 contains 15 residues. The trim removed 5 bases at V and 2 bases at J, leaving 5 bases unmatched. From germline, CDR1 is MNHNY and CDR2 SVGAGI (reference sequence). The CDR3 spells CASSQSGGGNQPQHF. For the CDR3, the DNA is TGTGCCAGCAGTCAGTCAGGGGGCGGCAATCAGCCCCAGCATTTT.

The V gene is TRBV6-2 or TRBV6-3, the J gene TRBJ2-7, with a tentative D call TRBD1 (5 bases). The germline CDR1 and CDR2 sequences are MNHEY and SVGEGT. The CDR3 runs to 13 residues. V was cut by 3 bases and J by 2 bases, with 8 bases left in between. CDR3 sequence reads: CASSYDRTYEQYF. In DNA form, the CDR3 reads TGTGCCAGCAGTTATGACAGAACCTACGAGCAGTACTTC.

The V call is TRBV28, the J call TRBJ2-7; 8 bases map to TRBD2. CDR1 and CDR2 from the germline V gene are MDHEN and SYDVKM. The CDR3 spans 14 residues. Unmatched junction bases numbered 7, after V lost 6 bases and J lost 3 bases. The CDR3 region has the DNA TGTGCCAGCAGCGGGAGGAGCGGGAGCTACGAGCAGTACTTC. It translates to CASSGRSGSYEQYF.

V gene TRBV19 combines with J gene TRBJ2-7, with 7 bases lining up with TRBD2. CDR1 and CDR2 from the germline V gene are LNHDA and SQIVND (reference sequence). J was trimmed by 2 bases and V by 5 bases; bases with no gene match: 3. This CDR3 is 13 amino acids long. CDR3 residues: CASSGLDAYEQYF. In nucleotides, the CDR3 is TGTGCCAGTAGTGGACTAGACGCCTACGAGCAGTACTTC. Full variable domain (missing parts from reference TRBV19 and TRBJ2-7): DGGITQSPKYLFRKEGQNVTLSCEQNLNHDAMYWYRQDPGQGLRLIYYSQIVNDFQKGDIAEGYSVSREKKESFPLTVTSAQKNPTAFYLCASSGLDAYEQYFGPGTRLTVT.

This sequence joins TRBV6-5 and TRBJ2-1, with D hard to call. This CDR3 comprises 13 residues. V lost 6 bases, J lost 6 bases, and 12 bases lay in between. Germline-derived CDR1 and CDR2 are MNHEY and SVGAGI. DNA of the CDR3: TGTGCCAGCAGGAAAGGTAGCCGCAATGAGCAGTTCTTC. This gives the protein CASRKGSRNEQFF.

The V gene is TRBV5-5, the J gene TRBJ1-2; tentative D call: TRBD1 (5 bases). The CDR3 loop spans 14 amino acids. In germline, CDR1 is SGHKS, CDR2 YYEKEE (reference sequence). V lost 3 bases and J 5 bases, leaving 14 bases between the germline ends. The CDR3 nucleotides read TGTGCCAGCAGCTGGGACTCAAAAGGGTATGGCTACACCTTC. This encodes CASSWDSKGYGYTF.

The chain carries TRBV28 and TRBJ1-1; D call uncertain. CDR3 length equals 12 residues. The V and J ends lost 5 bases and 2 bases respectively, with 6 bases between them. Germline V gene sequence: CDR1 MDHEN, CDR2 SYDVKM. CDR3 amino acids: CASSTTNTEAFF. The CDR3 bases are TGTGCCAGCAGTACTACAAACACTGAAGCTTTCTTT. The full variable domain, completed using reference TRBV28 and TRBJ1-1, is DVKVTQSSRYLVKRTGEKVFLECVQDMDHENMFWYRQDPGLGLRLIYFSYDVKMKEKGDIPEGYSVSREKKERFSLILESASTNQTSMYLCASSTTNTEAFFGQGTRLTVV.

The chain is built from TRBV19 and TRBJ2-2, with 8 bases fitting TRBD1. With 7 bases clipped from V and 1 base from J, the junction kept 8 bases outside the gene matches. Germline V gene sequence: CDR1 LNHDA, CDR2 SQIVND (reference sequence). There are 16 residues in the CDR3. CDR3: CASIRGQGLNTGELFF. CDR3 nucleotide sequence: TGTGCCAGTATCCGCGGACAGGGCCTGAACACCGGGGAGCTGTTTTTT.

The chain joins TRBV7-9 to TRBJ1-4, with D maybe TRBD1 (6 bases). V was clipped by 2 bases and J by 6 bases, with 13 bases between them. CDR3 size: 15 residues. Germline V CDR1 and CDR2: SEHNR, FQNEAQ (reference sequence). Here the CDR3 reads CASSLFFRGDEKLFF. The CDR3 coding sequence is TGTGCCAGCAGCTTATTTTTCAGGGGAGATGAAAAACTGTTTTTT.

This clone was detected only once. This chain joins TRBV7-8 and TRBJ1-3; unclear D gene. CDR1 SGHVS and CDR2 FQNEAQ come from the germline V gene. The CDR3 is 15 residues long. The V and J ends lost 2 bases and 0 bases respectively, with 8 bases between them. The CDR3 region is CASSLLTSSGNTIYF. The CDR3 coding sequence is TGTGCCAGCAGCTTACTTACTAGCTCTGGAAACACCATATATTTT. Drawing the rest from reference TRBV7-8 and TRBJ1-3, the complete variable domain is GAGVSQSPRYKVAKRGQDVALRCDPISGHVSLFWYQQALGQGPEFLTYFQNEAQLDKSGLPSDRFFAERPEGSVSTLKIQRTQQEDSAVYLCASSLLTSSGNTIYFGEGSWLTVV.

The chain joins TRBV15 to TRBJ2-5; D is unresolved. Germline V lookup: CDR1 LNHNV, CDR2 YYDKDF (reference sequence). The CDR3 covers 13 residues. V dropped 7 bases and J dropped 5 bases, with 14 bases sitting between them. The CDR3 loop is CATTDSPGETQYF. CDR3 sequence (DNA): TGTGCCACCACCGATAGCCCCGGGGAGACCCAGTACTTC. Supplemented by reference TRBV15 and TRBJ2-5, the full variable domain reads DAMVIQNPRYQVTQFGKPVTLSCSQTLNHNVMYWYQQKSSQAPKLLFHYYDKDFNNEADTPDNFQSRRPNTSFCFLDIRSPGLGDTAMYLCATTDSPGETQYFGPGTRLLVL.

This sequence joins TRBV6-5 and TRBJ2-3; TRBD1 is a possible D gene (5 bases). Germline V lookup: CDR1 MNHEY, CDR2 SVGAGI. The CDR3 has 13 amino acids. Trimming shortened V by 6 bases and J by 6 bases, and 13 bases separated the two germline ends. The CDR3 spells CASSIRDVDTQYF. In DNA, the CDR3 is TGTGCCAGCAGCATCAGGGATGTGGATACGCAGTATTTT.

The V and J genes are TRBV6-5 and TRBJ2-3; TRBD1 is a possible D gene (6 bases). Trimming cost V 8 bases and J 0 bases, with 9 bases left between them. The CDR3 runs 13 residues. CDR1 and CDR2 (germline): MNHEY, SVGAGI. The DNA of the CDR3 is TGTGCCAGCCGGACAGAGAGCACAGATACGCAGTATTTT. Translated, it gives CASRTESTDTQYF.